Here is one T cell receptor (beta chain) with its context. This specimen comes from a study of cytomegalovirus exposure and HLA in healthy donors. Germline CDR1 SGHDT, CDR2 YYEEEE. This CDR3 is built from 16 residues. The V segment lost 4 bases and the J segment 10 bases; nucleotides outside the gene matches: 16. PCR involved 60 Vbeta and 13 Jbeta primers. Measured with immunoSEQ multiplex PCR; TCRdb has only the in-frame clones, and not every one. The data show about 150,000 clones, roughly 80% seen once. The sequenced sample was PBMCs. The TCR was taken from a male donor in good health and CMV-seronegative. The chain recombines TRBV5-6 with TRBJ2-3; 9 positions agree with TRBD2. The CDR3 sequence: CASSPPPGLALGSQYF. CDR3 coding DNA: TGTGCCAGCAGCCCACCCCCGGGACTAGCCTTGGGATCGCAGTATTTT.